This T cell receptor (beta chain) was sequenced during a study of shared clonotypes between healthy human individuals. Study-wide results and limits: When naive CD4 clonotypes were compared across several donors, 5% to 5.5% were shared. In general, naive subsets displayed greater estimated richness than memory subsets did.

The CDR3 sequence is 17 residues long. Unmatched junction bases numbered 10, after V lost 0 bases and J lost 5 bases. CDR1 and CDR2 (germline): SGDLS, YYNGEE. Comment on this clone: Its antigen is still unknown.

Repertoires were generated with immunoSEQ multiplex PCR, while TCRdb's copy carries only in-frame clones and drops some. The sample lists about 1.5 million clones; approximately 97% were seen once. Donation came from healthy HIV-negative adults that had no recent acute infections or vaccinations. The sample taken for sequencing was naive CD4+ T cells sorted from blood. As to subset: CD45RA+ positively selected. This TCR was sampled from a man aged 30 to 39 in good health. The chain combines TRBV9 with TRBJ2-1, with TRBD2 identical over 8 bases. The CDR3 is CASSVGIATSANNEQFF. DNA of the CDR3: TGTGCCAGCAGCGTAGGTATCGCGACTAGCGCTAACAATGAGCAGTTCTTC.